The source of this TCR beta chain is a study of control samples from healthy donors and cancer patients. This CDR3 region has 14 residues. Germline-derived CDR1 and CDR2 are SGHVS and FQNEAQ. Trimming took 7 bases from V and 5 from J, leaving 15 bases between them. Clones were read by immunoSEQ multiplex PCR, and TCRdb kept only the in-frame ones, dropping some. There are tens of thousands of clones in the sample; 94% occur only once, and roughly 4% lies in the top ten. The source is a man aged 25-40 years in good health. The chain has TRBV7-8 and TRBJ2-1; TRBD1 is a possible D gene (6 bases). The sequenced material came from blood. Here the CDR3 reads CASIGDIMNNEQFF. The DNA of the CDR3 is TGTGCCAGCATCGGGGACATCATGAACAATGAGCAGTTCTTC.